The present entry profiles one T cell receptor (beta chain) with its context. The antigen remains unidentified. The data are from a study of response to subunit inactivated influenza vaccine. Findings and limits, study-wide: It was the authors' suggestion that each seasonal influenza vaccination recruits few new T cells.

From the RT-PCR reads, TCRdb called clonotypes with MiXCR, one entry per CDR3 protein. The sample lists roughly 160,000 distinct CDR3 sequences; roughly 10% were seen once. This CDR3 spans 15 amino acids. Germline V gene sequence: CDR1 SGDLS, CDR2 YYNGEE. The V end was cut by 3 bases, the J end by 1 base, with 14 bases between. The receptor was derived from a man between 50 and 69 years old who received an inactivated influenza vaccine. The input for sequencing was CD8+ T cells sorted from PBMCs, taken about 24 months after vaccination. This chain joins TRBV9 and TRBJ2-7; tentative D call: TRBD1 (6 bases). The CDR3 DNA reads as TGTGCCAGCAGCGGTGGGATAGGACAGTCCTACGAGCAGTACTTC. It encodes CASSGGIGQSYEQYF.